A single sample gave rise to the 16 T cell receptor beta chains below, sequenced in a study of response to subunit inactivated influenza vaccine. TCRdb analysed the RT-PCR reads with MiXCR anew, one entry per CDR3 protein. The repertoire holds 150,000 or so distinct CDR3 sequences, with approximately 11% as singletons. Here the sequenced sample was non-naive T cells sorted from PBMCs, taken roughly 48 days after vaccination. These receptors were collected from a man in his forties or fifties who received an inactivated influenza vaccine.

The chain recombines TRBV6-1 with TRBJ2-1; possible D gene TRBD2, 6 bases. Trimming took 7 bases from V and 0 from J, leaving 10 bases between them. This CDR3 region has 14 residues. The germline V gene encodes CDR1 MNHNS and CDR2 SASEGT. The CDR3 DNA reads TGTGCCAGCATGCGGGGAAGCTCCTACAATGAGCAGTTCTTC. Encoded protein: CASMRGSSYNEQFF.

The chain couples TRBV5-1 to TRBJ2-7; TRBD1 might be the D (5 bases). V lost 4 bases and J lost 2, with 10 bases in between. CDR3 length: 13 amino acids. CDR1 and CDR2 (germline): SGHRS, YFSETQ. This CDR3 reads CASSATGTYEQYF. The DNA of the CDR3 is TGCGCCAGCAGCGCCACAGGTACCTACGAGCAGTACTTC.

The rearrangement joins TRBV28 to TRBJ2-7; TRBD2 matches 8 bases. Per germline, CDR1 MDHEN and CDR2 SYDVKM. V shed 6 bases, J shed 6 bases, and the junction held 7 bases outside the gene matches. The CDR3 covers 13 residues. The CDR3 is CASSLSAGGEQYF. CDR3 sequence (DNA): TGTGCCAGCAGCCTTAGCGCGGGGGGCGAGCAGTACTTC.

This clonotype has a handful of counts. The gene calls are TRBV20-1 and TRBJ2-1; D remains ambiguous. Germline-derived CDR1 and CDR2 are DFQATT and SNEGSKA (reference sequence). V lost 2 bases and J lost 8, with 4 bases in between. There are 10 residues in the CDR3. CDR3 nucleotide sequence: TGCAGTGCTAGATTGGATGAGCAGTTCTTC. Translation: CSARLDEQFF.

The CDR3 region is CATSDSSAIGDTQYF. The CDR3, as DNA: TGTGCCACCAGTGATTCCTCCGCAATTGGAGATACGCAGTATTTT. The chain uses TRBV24-1 and TRBJ2-3; D is uncertain. CDR1 is KGHDR and CDR2 is SFDVKD in the germline V gene. The CDR3 consists of 15 residues. Trimming took 2 bases from V and 5 from J, leaving 13 bases between them.

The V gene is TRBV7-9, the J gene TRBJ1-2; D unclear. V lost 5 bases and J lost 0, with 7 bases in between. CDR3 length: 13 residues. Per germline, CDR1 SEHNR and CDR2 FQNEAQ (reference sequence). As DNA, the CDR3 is TGTGCCAGCAGCGGACGGGCTAACTATGGCTACACCTTC. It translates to CASSGRANYGYTF. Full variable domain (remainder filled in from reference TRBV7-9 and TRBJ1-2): DTGVSQNPRHKITKRGQNVTFRCDPISEHNRLYWYRQTLGQGPEFLTYFQNEAQLEKSRLLSDRFSAERPKGSFSTLEIQRTEQGDSAMYLCASSGRANYGYTFGSGTRLTVV.

The CDR3 sequence is CASSLGGLAGSYEQYF. The CDR3 DNA reads TGTGCCAGCAGCTTAGGGGGGCTAGCGGGGAGCTACGAGCAGTACTTC. The chain combines TRBV7-8 with TRBJ2-7, with TRBD2 matching over 9 bases. V shed 1 base, J shed 3 bases, and the junction held 7 bases outside the gene matches. The CDR3 length is 16 residues. Germline V CDR1 and CDR2: SGHVS, FQNEAQ.

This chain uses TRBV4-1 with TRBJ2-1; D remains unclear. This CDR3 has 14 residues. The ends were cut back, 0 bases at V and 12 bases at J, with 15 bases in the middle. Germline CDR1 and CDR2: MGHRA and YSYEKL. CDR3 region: CASSQDYGQSGQFF. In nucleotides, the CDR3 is TGCGCCAGCAGCCAAGATTACGGGCAATCAGGGCAGTTCTTC.

The CDR3 DNA reads as TGCGCCAGCAGTCAGCTAGCGGGAGGGCCTGTAGATACGCAGTATTTT. Protein: CASSQLAGGPVDTQYF. V and J are TRBV23-1 and TRBJ2-3; TRBD2 aligns across 12 bases. TRBV23-1 is sorted into the ORF group, with uncertain function. Losses at the gene ends were 3 bases for V and 5 bases for J; bases not matched to a gene: 6. This CDR3 region has 16 residues.

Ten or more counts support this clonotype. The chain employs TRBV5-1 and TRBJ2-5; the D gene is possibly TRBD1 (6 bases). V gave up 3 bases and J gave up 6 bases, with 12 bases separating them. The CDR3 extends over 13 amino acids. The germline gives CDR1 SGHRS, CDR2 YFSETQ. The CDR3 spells CASSSTGTKTQYF. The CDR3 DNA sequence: TGCGCCAGCAGCTCAACAGGGACGAAGACCCAGTACTTC.

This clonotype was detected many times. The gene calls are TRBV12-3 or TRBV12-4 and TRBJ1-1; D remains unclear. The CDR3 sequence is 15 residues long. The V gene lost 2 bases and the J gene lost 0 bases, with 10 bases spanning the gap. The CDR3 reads CASSLRGDMNTEAFF. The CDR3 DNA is TGTGCCAGCAGTTTACGTGGGGATATGAACACTGAAGCTTTCTTT.

As DNA, the CDR3 is TGTGCCAGCAGTGAAGTCTTGGTACGGGGACGCCAAGATTACGAGCAGTACTTC. Encoded protein: CASSEVLVRGRQDYEQYF. This chain uses TRBV2 with TRBJ2-7; D may be TRBD1 or TRBD2 (5 bases each). The CDR3 totals 18 residues. Germline assignment: CDR1 SNHLY and CDR2 FYNNEI. Trimming pared 1 base from V and 4 bases from J, leaving 23 bases between.

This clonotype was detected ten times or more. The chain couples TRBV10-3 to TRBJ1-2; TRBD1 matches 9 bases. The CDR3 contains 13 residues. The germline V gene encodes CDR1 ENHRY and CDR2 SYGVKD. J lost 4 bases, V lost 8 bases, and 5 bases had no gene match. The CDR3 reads CAIGTGGGYGYTF. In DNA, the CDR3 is TGTGCCATCGGAACAGGGGGCGGCTATGGCTACACCTTC.

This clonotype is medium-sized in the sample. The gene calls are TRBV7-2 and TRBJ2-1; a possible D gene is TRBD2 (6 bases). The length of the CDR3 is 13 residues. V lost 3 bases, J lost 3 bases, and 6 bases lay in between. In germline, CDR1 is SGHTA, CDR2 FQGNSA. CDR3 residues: CASSLGLYNEQFF. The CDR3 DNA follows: TGTGCCAGCAGCTTGGGACTCTACAATGAGCAGTTCTTC.

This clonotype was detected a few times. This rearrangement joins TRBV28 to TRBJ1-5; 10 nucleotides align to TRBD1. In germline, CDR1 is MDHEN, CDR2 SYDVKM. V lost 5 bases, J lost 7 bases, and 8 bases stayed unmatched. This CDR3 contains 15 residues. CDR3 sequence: CASSTGQGFGQPQHF. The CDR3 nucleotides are TGTGCCAGCAGTACGGGACAGGGGTTCGGGCAGCCCCAGCATTTT.

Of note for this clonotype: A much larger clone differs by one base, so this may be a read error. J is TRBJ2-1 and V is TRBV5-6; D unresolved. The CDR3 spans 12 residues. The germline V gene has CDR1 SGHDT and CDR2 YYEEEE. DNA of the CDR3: TGTGACAGCAGCCTCACCACGGGTGAGCAGTTCTTC. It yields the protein CDSSLTTGEQFF.